The 15 T cell receptor beta chains given below trace back to one sample, sequenced in a study of low-dose radiotherapy and immunotherapy resistance in tumors. The authors ran 15 to 20 PCR cycles to amplify TCRs with a constant-region primer and V-primer adapter. MiXCR, applied by TCRdb to the reads, yields one record per CDR3 protein. The repertoire has about 46,000 distinct CDR3 sequences, over 9.5% of them found once; the top ten carry 5.5% to 8%. The time point here: before trial treatment. The material was PBMCs, obtained before treatment. The receptors here all came from a female donor with ovarian cancer.

This clonotype was recorded at least ten times. The chain has TRBV4-1 and TRBJ2-1; no definite D call. The germline V and J ends were trimmed by 8 bases and 3 bases, with 14 bases remaining between them. Looked up from germline, CDR1 is MGHRA and CDR2 is YSYEKL. This CDR3 spans 14 amino acids. CDR3 coding DNA: TGCGCCAGCCGGGCCCAAGAGGTCTACAATGAGCAGTTCTTC. Translating gives CASRAQEVYNEQFF.

Many counts were recorded for this clonotype. The CDR3 sequence: CASRESGRSGNEQFF. CDR3 nucleotide sequence: TGTGCCAGCAGGGAAAGCGGGAGGTCAGGCAATGAGCAGTTCTTC. The V gene is TRBV28, the J gene TRBJ2-1; 9 bases agree with TRBD2. The trim removed 6 bases at V and 6 bases at J, leaving 9 bases unmatched. Germline-derived CDR1 and CDR2 are MDHEN and SYDVKM. This CDR3 spans 15 amino acids.

This clonotype was observed at least ten times. The chain uses TRBV20-1 and TRBJ2-5, with D possibly matching TRBD1 (6 bases). V shed 6 bases and J shed 5 bases, with 10 bases lying between them. In germline, CDR1 is DFQATT, CDR2 SNEGSKA (reference sequence). This CDR3 comprises 11 residues. CDR3 DNA: TGCAGTGCAAGGGACAAGGAGACCCAGTACTTC. This gives the protein CSARDKETQYF.

With regard to this clonotype: It differs at one base from a far larger clone, so likely a read error. The rearrangement joins TRBV12-3 or TRBV12-4 to TRBJ2-4; TRBD2 matches 7 bases. V dropped 6 bases and J dropped 13; count of bases not matched to a gene: 18. This CDR3 is built from 15 residues. CDR3: CASRPLAGAIDEQYF. CDR3 nucleotide sequence: TGTGCCAGCAGGCCGCTGGCGGGAGCTATAGATGAGCAGTACTTC.

This clonotype was seen repeatedly, ten times or more. V usage is TRBV29-1 and J usage is TRBJ1-1; D is perhaps TRBD1 (6 bases). Germline V gives CDR1 SQVTM, CDR2 ANQGSEA. With 8 bases removed from V and 5 bases from J, the gap between germline ends came to 18 bases. The CDR3 is 13 residues long. The CDR3 DNA follows: TGCAGCTCTCAATCAGGGGTAGGGACTGAAGCTTTCTTT. Protein product: CSSQSGVGTEAFF.

At least ten counts were recorded for this clonotype. The V call is TRBV25-1, the J call TRBJ2-3; the match to TRBD1 covers 8 bases. With 5 bases clipped from V and 2 bases from J, the junction kept 6 bases outside the gene matches. This CDR3 is built from 15 residues. In germline, CDR1 is MGHDK, CDR2 SYGVNS. The CDR3 DNA reads as TGTGCCAGCAGTAGAGGACAGGGAATCACAGATACGCAGTATTTT. It encodes CASSRGQGITDTQYF.

This clonotype was counted many times. The gene calls are TRBV6-2 or TRBV6-3 and TRBJ1-5; weak D call: TRBD1 (6 bases). The V gene's germline CDR1 is MNHEY and CDR2 SVGEGT. V lost 7 bases and J 2 bases, leaving 9 bases between the germline ends. CDR3 length: 13 amino acids. CDR3: CASMRQGNQPQHF. The DNA of the CDR3 is TGTGCCAGCATGCGACAGGGCAATCAGCCCCAGCATTTT.

This clonotype has at least ten counts. The chain couples TRBV6-5 to TRBJ2-2; 9 nucleotides line up with TRBD1. V lost 5 bases to trimming and J lost 4 bases; unmatched junction nucleotides: 11. This CDR3 region has 17 residues. Germline CDR1 and CDR2: MNHEY and SVGAGI. CDR3 sequence (DNA): TGTGCCAGCAGTCTACAGGGGGCCGTATCGTTCACCGGGGAGCTGTTTTTT. Protein product: CASSLQGAVSFTGELFF.

Many counts were recorded for this clonotype. The genes are TRBV20-1 and TRBJ2-5; D is ambiguous. V lost 0 bases, J lost 1 base, and 6 bases lay in between. The CDR3 extends over 13 amino acids. Germline V lookup: CDR1 DFQATT, CDR2 SNEGSKA (reference sequence). Here the CDR3 DNA reads TGCAGTGCTAGAGAAACCTTCCAAGAGACCCAGTACTTC. This gives the protein CSARETFQETQYF.

This clonotype has at least ten counts. This sequence joins TRBV7-2 and TRBJ2-1; D possibly corresponds to TRBD1 (6 bases). With 1 base removed from V and 14 bases from J, the gap between germline ends came to 15 bases. Germline V gene data show CDR1 as SGHTA and CDR2 as FQGNSA. The CDR3 is 13 residues long. DNA of the CDR3: TGTGCCAGCAGCTTAGGGGTGGGGGCTGTAGAGTTCTTC. Translating it yields CASSLGVGAVEFF.

This clonotype came up many times. The chain links TRBV3-1 to TRBJ1-4; D is uncertain. CDR3 length: 11 amino acids. The V gene lost 5 bases and the J gene lost 6 bases, with 4 bases spanning the gap. Germline CDR1 and CDR2: LGHDT and YNNKEL (reference sequence). The CDR3 sequence: CASSDYEKLFF. CDR3 nucleotides: TGTGCCAGCAGCGACTATGAAAAACTGTTTTTT.

This clonotype was seen ten or more times. J is TRBJ2-1 and V is TRBV5-6; TRBD2 matches at 7 bases. The J segment lost 9 bases and the V segment lost 0 bases, leaving 6 bases of the junction unmatched. This CDR3 has 14 residues. Germline loops: CDR1 SGHDT, CDR2 YYEEEE. CDR3 region: CASSLGGGEAEQFF. Written as DNA, the CDR3 is TGTGCCAGCAGCTTGGGGGGAGGGGAGGCTGAGCAGTTCTTC. Full variable domain (outside the CDR3, taken from reference TRBV5-6 and TRBJ2-1): DAGVTQSPTHLIKTRGQQVTLRCSPKSGHDTVSWYQQALGQGPQFIFQYYEEEERQRGNFPDRFSGHQFPNYSSELNVNALLLGDSALYLCASSLGGGEAEQFFGPGTRLTVL.

This clonotype came up many times. The chain joins TRBV30 to TRBJ2-1, with 8 positions matching TRBD2. Trimming cost V 2 bases and J 8 bases; bases outside gene matches: 8. The CDR3 runs 14 residues. Looked up from germline, CDR1 is GTSNPN and CDR2 is SVGIG (reference sequence). The CDR3 region is CAWSKSGGSYEQFF. As DNA, the CDR3 is TGTGCCTGGAGTAAGAGCGGGGGCTCGTATGAGCAGTTCTTC.

This clonotype occurred many times. This chain connects TRBV6-2 or TRBV6-3 to TRBJ2-1; D might be TRBD2 (5 bases). The CDR3 loop spans 17 amino acids. The germline gives CDR1 MNHEY, CDR2 SVGEGT. Trimming left V 7 bases short and J 0 bases short, with 19 bases between. The CDR3 nucleotides are TGTGCCAGCAACCTATGGGTGGACTCACACTCCTACAATGAGCAGTTCTTC. Protein product: CASNLWVDSHSYNEQFF.

This clonotype has a count of ten or more. J is TRBJ2-1 and V is TRBV10-1, with D hard to call. This CDR3 is built from 14 residues. Trimming removed 2 bases at V and 4 bases at J, with 9 bases between. Germline V gives CDR1 WNHNN, CDR2 SYGVQD (reference sequence). CDR3 loop: CASSEELGYNEQFF. CDR3 DNA: TGCGCCAGCAGTGAGGAGTTAGGTTACAATGAGCAGTTCTTC.